What follows describes a single T cell receptor (beta chain). This clone was seen only a few times. It has no known antigen specificity. Per-base qualities were not stored, and no clone one base away is much larger. CDR1 SGDLS and CDR2 YYNGEE were looked up in the germline V gene. The trim is 0 bases for V and 5 bases for J, with a gap of 15 bases between the germline ends. Including cysteine and phenylalanine, the CDR3 has 15 amino acids. The DNA shown is the 45-base CDR3, in frame from base 1. The immunoSEQ hsTCRB v3.0 assay was used at survey level resolution to sequence the TRB variable region. The targeted TRB sequencing depth was about 40,000-50,000 T-cell genomes per sample. TRB libraries were pooled and sequenced on an Illumina MiSeq using a v3 150-cycle kit. The paper's data handling went like this. Repertoire analysis was run in R within a reproducible Nextflow workflow that covered QC, data transformation and analysis. LymphoSeq2, an R package for AIRR-Seq data exploration, was used to implement custom analyses. After excluding a handful of samples that yielded fewer than 5000 total TRB sequences, approximately 180 HIV repertoires remained for analysis. Among the 188 retained HIV repertoires, about 59 were collected before ART initiation and fewer than 150 were collected after ART initiation. Repertoires were downsampled to 5000 TRB nucleotide sequences, with summary statistics averaged over 100 downsampling iterations. TRB sequences were retained for analysis only if CDR3 regions of at least seven amino acids were present. A Shannon entropy-derived clonality score and the Gini coefficient were used to measure diversity. In the repertoire networks, any two of the top 5000 CDR3 amino acid sequences were connected whenever the two sequences differed by an edit distance of one. GLIPH2 predicted antigen specificity groups and MHC restriction for TRB CDR3 amino acid sequences. To flag known associations with CMV, EBV, HIV or tissue antigens, CDR3 amino acid sequences were compared against VDJdb and McPAS-TCR. Pre-ART, post-ART and control groups were compared with Wilcoxon signed-rank tests and Holm-Bonferroni correction. Entries here come from immuneACCESS through TCRdb and include only in-frame sequences with V and J called. Some clones fail to appear in such tables; in the studies checked, an unresolved V gene covers under half of the shortfall, and the cause of the remainder is unknown. The DNA was the basis for D and trimming; V, J and clone size are from that table. The sample table records around 18,000 clones; 60% to 85% of these occur just once. The ten largest clonotypes hold approximately 6.5% of the sample.

These data belong to a study of long-term antiretroviral therapy in people with HIV (dated by TCRdb to 2021 to 2024). About the investigation overall: The earliest samples were collected approximately a decade before the 2015 WHO recommendation for immediate ART, a period when ART was typically delayed until CD4 counts fell. This retrospective serial study examined whether starting ART and sustained HIV suppression were associated with changes in the composition and diversity of the TRB repertoire in peripheral blood. From some 28 adults with confirmed HIV infection, the cohort provided under 200 cryopreserved PBMC samples, gathered serially across a mean of around six years (range 1-12). Of the roughly 31 participants with HIV, more than 10 were female. No cross-contamination during QIAcube processing turned up in test extractions that ran a monoclonal T-cell line alongside 30 to 35 polyclonal samples.

Inclusion was restricted to participants for whom at least one PBMC sample before ART initiation and at least two post-ART samples were available. Treatment was received in the United States of America by all participants with HIV. Before DNA extraction, cryopreserved samples of about 1-11 million PBMC were thawed and then washed. At the time of the earliest PBMC sample, participants with HIV were aged between roughly 20 and 54 years. PBMC samples were contributed by each participant from 1-4 timepoints before ART initiation and 2-8 timepoints after ART initiation, with a median of 7 samples. Serial HIV viral load, CD4+ T-cell count, ART history and demographic data were obtained for every participant. Genomic DNA was extracted from unsorted PBMC with a Qiagen kit on a QIAcube, with processing performed in batches of 12 samples. Overall results and qualifications from the work: Unsorted PBMC were profiled instead of sorted CD4+ and CD8+ T cells because pre-ART samples had limited cell numbers. At every time point, the repertoire was dominated by expanded TRB clones first identified before ART initiation, although this dominance fluctuated and, in many PLHIV, declined after ART. The samples span the years 2004 to 2017, and the ART regimens used may be less effective than current regimens. Compared with controls, HIV repertoires had narrower CDR3 length ranges, and the network structure pointed to an antigen-experienced repertoire that shifted only slightly toward naive after ART. Since PBMC availability was limited, sequencing covered only the TCR beta chain, with no alpha chain pairing. No data were available on ART adherence, viral resistance or therapy changes, limiting inferences about post-ART repertoire changes. Starting ART was linked to a significant rise in TRB diversity, yet even after long-term ART the diversity remained significantly lower than in transplant donor controls.

This clonotype originated in a man in his late teens or twenties with HIV. The receptor chain draws on TRBV9 and TRBJ2-7; a tentative D call is TRBD2 (5 bases match). Specimen: unsorted PBMCs, collected at the start of antiretroviral therapy, before treatment. The CDR3 has the sequence CASSVGGGGGHEQYF. Read as DNA, the sequence is TGTGCCAGCAGCGTAGGAGGAGGCGGAGGTCACGAGCAGTACTTC.